Listed below are T cell receptor beta chains from one sample, sequenced in a study of OX40 agonist ivuxolimab in advanced cancers. Using immunoSEQ multiplex PCR, the repertoire was profiled, and TCRdb retains in-frame clones only, with some absent. Of about 84,000 clones in the sample, about 90% were seen once. This sample comprised CD4+ or CD8+ T cells sorted from blood, obtained in a trial of the OX40 agonist ivuxolimab. These receptors all come from an adult with an advanced solid tumor such as melanoma, head and neck, liver or kidney cancer. Each CDR3 is given with its conserved first and last residue. The order of the fields is CDR3 protein, V gene, J gene.

CASSRGDRETGELFF	TRBV4-1	TRBJ2-2
CASSARLITGSPGELFF	TRBV6-1	TRBJ2-2
CSSGQEDGYTF	TRBV29-1	TRBJ1-2
CASSQGYWRSYEQYF	TRBV4-3	TRBJ2-7
CASSLGGQGPSPLHF	TRBV28	TRBJ1-6
CASSKTGSYNEQFF	TRBV6-4	TRBJ2-1
CASSVLAGVGDTQYF	TRBV19	TRBJ2-3
CASSRHQRVTEAFF	TRBV28	TRBJ1-1
CASSLGQGAVDTEAFF	TRBV7-2	TRBJ1-1
CASTRQTSGSLNEQFF	TRBV5-1	TRBJ2-1
CATYGQGAREQYF	TRBV28	TRBJ2-7
CASSYSGVGTEAFF	TRBV6-5	TRBJ1-1
CASSSRSHSYEQYF	TRBV7-2	TRBJ2-7
CASSRVTGSFYEQYF	TRBV5-1	TRBJ2-7
CASSSPQGGRYGYTF	TRBV28	TRBJ1-2
CASSVGYGYTF	TRBV2	TRBJ1-2
CASSADRGSTKGEKLFF	TRBV7-9	TRBJ1-4
CASSPTSGRAEQYF	TRBV5-4	TRBJ2-7
CASRSRVVPNTEAFF	TRBV2	TRBJ1-1
CASSRTGGTGELFF	TRBV28	TRBJ2-2
CASGSGLEGETQYF	TRBV2	TRBJ2-5
CASRAAYSTDTQYF	TRBV6-5	TRBJ2-3
CATSRDRTSYEQYF	TRBV15	TRBJ2-7
CASSFQGYGYTF	TRBV28	TRBJ1-2
CASGNYGYTF	TRBV28	TRBJ1-2
CASSFVAGGDTQYF	TRBV5-1	TRBJ2-3
CASSMIAVTDTQYF	TRBV19	TRBJ2-3
CASSYGSGGEAFF	TRBV6-6	TRBJ1-1